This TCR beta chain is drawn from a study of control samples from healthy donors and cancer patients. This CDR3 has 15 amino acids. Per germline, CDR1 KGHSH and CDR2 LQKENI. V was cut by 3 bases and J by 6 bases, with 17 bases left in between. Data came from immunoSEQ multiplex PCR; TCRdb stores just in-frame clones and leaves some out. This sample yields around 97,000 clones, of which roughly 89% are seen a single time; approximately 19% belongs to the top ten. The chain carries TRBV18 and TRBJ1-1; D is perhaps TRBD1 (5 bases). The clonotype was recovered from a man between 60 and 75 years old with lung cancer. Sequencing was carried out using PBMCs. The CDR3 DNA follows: TGTGCCAGCTCACCCCGCGGGGGTTTTGAGTCTGAAGCTTTCTTT. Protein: CASSPRGGFESEAFF.